These 9 T cell receptor beta chains came from one sample sequenced in a study of CD8 T cells in Susac syndrome. The RNA input was roughly 0.45 to 1 ug, and it was reverse transcribed with random hexamers. TCRdb re-derived calls from the immunoSEQ multiplex PCR reads in MiXCR, one entry per CDR3 protein. The profile shows 130,000 to 150,000 distinct CDR3 sequences, about 93% of them singletons. Sequenced sample: CD8+ T cells from PBMCs. The receptors shown here come from a human donor in good health.

The V and J genes are TRBV6-1 and TRBJ1-2; D gene uncertain. V lost 3 bases and J 3 bases, leaving 8 bases between the germline ends. The CDR3 spans 13 residues. Germline V gene data show CDR1 as MNHNS and CDR2 as SASEGT. Written as DNA, the CDR3 is TGTGCCAGCAGTGAGCCAGGAGACTATGGCTACACCTTC. Translated, it gives CASSEPGDYGYTF.

The chain carries TRBV20-1 and TRBJ2-3; TRBD2 is a possible D gene (6 bases). Trimming took 3 bases from V and 1 from J, leaving 26 bases between them. There are 19 residues in the CDR3. Germline CDR1 is DFQATT and CDR2 is SNEGSKA (reference sequence). CDR3 residues: CSASDGSPSLLLRTDTQYF. For the CDR3, the DNA is TGCAGTGCTAGCGACGGGAGCCCGTCTCTACTACTGCGCACAGATACGCAGTATTTT.

The genes are TRBV20-1 and TRBJ2-7, with D unclear. Germline V lookup: CDR1 DFQATT, CDR2 SNEGSKA (reference sequence). CDR3 size: 13 residues. V gave up 5 bases and J gave up 1 base, with 12 bases separating them. The CDR3 nucleotides read TGCAGTGCTTTCGACGGATTGTCCTACGAGCAGTACTTC. Translating it yields CSAFDGLSYEQYF.

The chain carries TRBV13 and TRBJ2-1; TRBD2 agrees at 10 bases. Trimming cost V 4 bases and J 10 bases; bases outside gene matches: 10. This CDR3 spans 15 amino acids. Germline V gene sequence: CDR1 PRHDT, CDR2 FYEKMQ (reference sequence). In DNA, the CDR3 is TGTGCCAGCAGCTGGGCTAGCGGGAGAGCAGGGGAGCAGTTCTTC. It codes for CASSWASGRAGEQFF.

This chain uses TRBV20-1 with TRBJ2-7, with a tentative D call TRBD2 (5 bases). The V and J ends lost 3 bases and 2 bases respectively, with 11 bases between them. This CDR3 spans 13 amino acids. CDR1 and CDR2 from the germline V gene are DFQATT and SNEGSKA (reference sequence). CDR3 sequence: CSASPTSPYEQYF. DNA of the CDR3: TGCAGTGCTAGCCCAACTAGTCCCTACGAGCAGTACTTC.

J is TRBJ2-3 and V is TRBV12-3 or TRBV12-4; the D gene is possibly TRBD2 (5 bases). Trimming took 3 bases from V and 2 from J, leaving 9 bases between them. The CDR3 runs to 14 residues. This chain's CDR3 is CASSFVLVTDTQYF. The CDR3, as DNA: TGTGCCAGCAGTTTTGTACTAGTCACAGATACGCAGTATTTT.

The rearrangement joins TRBV2 to TRBJ2-5; the D gene is possibly TRBD1 (6 bases). This CDR3 spans 16 amino acids. Per germline, CDR1 SNHLY and CDR2 FYNNEI. Deletions cut 4 bases from V and 4 bases from J, with 19 bases between. CDR3 residues: CASSGPIRGRRETQYF. Here the CDR3 DNA reads TGTGCCAGCAGTGGACCCATCAGGGGTCGAAGAGAGACCCAGTACTTC.

The chain links TRBV4-3 to TRBJ1-3; 11 bases agree with TRBD1. Germline CDR1 reads LGHNA; CDR2 reads YSLEER. V lost 0 bases and J lost 4; bases outside the gene matches: 8. The CDR3 sequence is 18 residues long. CDR3 sequence: CASSQDIGTGGRGNTIYF. CDR3 nucleotide sequence: TGCGCCAGCAGCCAAGATATTGGGACAGGGGGTCGCGGAAACACCATATATTTT.

The V and J genes are TRBV27 and TRBJ2-1; 8 bases line up with TRBD1. Trimming removed 3 bases from V and 9 bases from J; junction bases left unmatched: 7. Germline-derived CDR1 and CDR2 are MNHEY and SMNVEV (reference sequence). The CDR3 is 14 residues long. This chain's CDR3 is CASSFRTGSGEQFF. DNA of the CDR3: TGTGCCAGCAGTTTTCGGACAGGGTCGGGTGAGCAGTTCTTC.